This is a list of T cell receptor beta chains from one sample in a study of vaccination effects on CD4 cells after COVID-19. These receptors have no identified antigens. Produced via immunoSEQ multiplex PCR; TCRdb's table is partial and in-frame only. The sample has about 61,000 clones, roughly 72% seen once. The sample in question was CD4+ T cells from PBMCs cultured with HCoV-229E spike peptides, obtained after COVID-19 vaccination. These receptors originate from a human donor who received a COVID-19 vaccine. Both conserved end residues are part of each CDR3. D genes are given only for firm matches. Where a row states a size, it is once, few, many or the class of an expanded clone; other rows omit it.

v_call: TRBV4-1; d_call: .; j_call: TRBJ1-1; clone_size: .; cdr3_nt: TGCGCCAGCAGCCCAGGGGTGCAGAGAGGGAACACTGAAGCTTTCTTT; cdr3_aa: CASSPGVQRGNTEAFF
v_call: TRBV5-1; d_call: .; j_call: TRBJ1-6; clone_size: .; cdr3_nt: TGCGCCAGCAGCTTGGCCGCAGGGGATTCACCCCTCCACTTT; cdr3_aa: CASSLAAGDSPLHF
v_call: TRBV5-5; d_call: .; j_call: TRBJ1-5; clone_size: few; cdr3_nt: TGTGCCAGCAGCTACGGGGGAGGGCCCCAGCATTTT; cdr3_aa: CASSYGGGPQHF
v_call: TRBV30; d_call: .; j_call: TRBJ2-5; clone_size: .; cdr3_nt: TGTGCCTGGAGTCGGGGGCAAGAGACCCAGTACTTC; cdr3_aa: CAWSRGQETQYF
v_call: TRBV9; d_call: .; j_call: TRBJ2-3; clone_size: few; cdr3_nt: TGTGCCAGCAGCCCCCTGGGGCGGGATACGCAGTATTTT; cdr3_aa: CASSPLGRDTQYF
v_call: TRBV18; d_call: .; j_call: TRBJ2-2; clone_size: .; cdr3_nt: TGTGCCAGCTCATCCAGAAATACCGGGGAGCTGTTTTTT; cdr3_aa: CASSSRNTGELFF
v_call: TRBV5-1; d_call: TRBD2; j_call: TRBJ2-4; clone_size: .; cdr3_nt: TGCGCCAGCAGCTCGGGACTAGCGGGGGCCAGGGAGGAAAACATTCAGTACTTC; cdr3_aa: CASSSGLAGAREENIQYF
v_call: TRBV5-1; d_call: TRBD2; j_call: TRBJ2-1; clone_size: few; cdr3_nt: TGCGCCAGCAGCTTGGAAGCGGGGCCCTACAATGAGCAGTTCTTC; cdr3_aa: CASSLEAGPYNEQFF
v_call: TRBV19; d_call: TRBD1; j_call: TRBJ2-2; clone_size: .; cdr3_nt: TGTGCCAGTAGCGGACAGGGGGCGCTCGGGGAGCTGTTTTTT; cdr3_aa: CASSGQGALGELFF
v_call: TRBV24-1; d_call: .; j_call: TRBJ2-3; clone_size: .; cdr3_nt: TGTGCCACCAGTGACCCTGGGGGCAACCGTAACACAGATACGCAGTATTTT; cdr3_aa: CATSDPGGNRNTDTQYF
v_call: TRBV9; d_call: .; j_call: TRBJ1-2; clone_size: .; cdr3_nt: TGTGCCAGCAGCGCCTACCCCGGCTATGGCTACACCTTC; cdr3_aa: CASSAYPGYGYTF
v_call: TRBV24-1; d_call: TRBD1; j_call: TRBJ2-3; clone_size: .; cdr3_nt: TGTGCCACCAGTGATCCGACAGGGGTGGGAGATACGCAGTATTTT; cdr3_aa: CATSDPTGVGDTQYF
v_call: TRBV6-5; d_call: .; j_call: TRBJ1-3; clone_size: once; cdr3_nt: TGTGCCAGCAGTTATGATTACTCTGGAAACACCATATATTTT; cdr3_aa: CASSYDYSGNTIYF
v_call: TRBV9; d_call: .; j_call: TRBJ1-4; clone_size: few; cdr3_nt: TGTGCCAGCAGCGGGGCTGACAGTTGGGAGGGTAAACTGTTTTTT; cdr3_aa: CASSGADSWEGKLFF
v_call: TRBV9; d_call: .; j_call: TRBJ2-2; clone_size: .; cdr3_nt: TGTGCCAGCAGCGTAGAATCATGGAGGAGGGGTTTCGACGACACCGGGGAGCTGTTTTTT; cdr3_aa: CASSVESWRRGFDDTGELFF
v_call: TRBV5-1; d_call: .; j_call: TRBJ1-1; clone_size: .; cdr3_nt: TGCGCCAGCAGCTCGAGAAGTGGGTCCCTGAACACTGAAGCTTTCTTT; cdr3_aa: CASSSRSGSLNTEAFF
v_call: TRBV5-1; d_call: TRBD2; j_call: TRBJ2-3; clone_size: .; cdr3_nt: TGCGCCAGCAGCTTGGCTGTTAGCGGGGGGGCGACCGATACGCAGTATTTT; cdr3_aa: CASSLAVSGGATDTQYF
v_call: TRBV2; d_call: TRBD2; j_call: TRBJ2-1; clone_size: few; cdr3_nt: TGTGCCAGCAGTGGACTAGCGGGGGGTAATGAGCAGTTCTTC; cdr3_aa: CASSGLAGGNEQFF
v_call: TRBV19; d_call: .; j_call: TRBJ1-2; clone_size: .; cdr3_nt: TGTGCCAGTAGTATAGACCGGCAGCTCTATGGCTACACCTTC; cdr3_aa: CASSIDRQLYGYTF
v_call: TRBV4-1; d_call: .; j_call: TRBJ1-4; clone_size: .; cdr3_nt: TGCGCCAGCAGCCAAGCCGTCTATAATGAAAAACTGTTTTTT; cdr3_aa: CASSQAVYNEKLFF
v_call: TRBV6-5; d_call: .; j_call: TRBJ1-2; clone_size: .; cdr3_nt: TGTGCGGCAGCGAATAACTATGGCTACACCTTC; cdr3_aa: CAAANNYGYTF
v_call: TRBV14; d_call: .; j_call: TRBJ2-3; clone_size: .; cdr3_nt: TGTGCCAGCAGCCAGGACAGCACAGATACGCAGTATTTT; cdr3_aa: CASSQDSTDTQYF
v_call: TRBV6-5; d_call: .; j_call: TRBJ1-1; clone_size: .; cdr3_nt: TGTGCCAGCAGTTGGACTCTAAACTTGAACACTGAAGCTTTCTTT; cdr3_aa: CASSWTLNLNTEAFF